The entry below describes one T cell receptor beta chain. The data were taken from a study of shared clonotypes between healthy human individuals. Clones were read by immunoSEQ multiplex PCR, and TCRdb kept only the in-frame ones, dropping some. There are 2 million to 2.5 million clones in the sample; 85% to 95% occur only once, and roughly 0.13% lies in the top ten. This CDR3 is built from 16 residues. J lost 5 bases, V lost 0 bases, and 7 bases had no gene match. The germline CDR1 and CDR2 sequences are MNHEY and SVGAGI. What was sequenced was naive CD4+ T cells sorted from blood. Indicated subset: CD45RA+ positively selected. The chain has TRBV6-5 and TRBJ2-5; 9 bases are a match to TRBD1. This receptor was taken from a man between 18 and 35 years old in good health. CDR3 DNA: TGTGCCAGCAGTTACTCTCCTAACAGGGGGCTGGAGACCCAGTACTTC. Translated: CASSYSPNRGLETQYF.